Sequencing of this T cell receptor (beta chain) was carried out in a study of synovial regulatory T cells in juvenile arthritis. General study points: Synovial Treg CDR3 sequences overlapped more with iaTregs than other circulating Tregs. TCR diversity was lower in inflammation-associated blood Treg cells than in other blood Treg cells.

CDR3 length: 19 residues. DNA is not recorded here. Germline CDR1 reads SGHAT; CDR2 reads FQNNGV. About this clone: The antigen is unknown.

Sequencing used immunoSEQ multiplex PCR; TCRdb keeps in-frame clones, though not all of them. The sample includes roughly 6,400 clones. Approximately 11-patient cohort: around eleven active juvenile idiopathic arthritis patients, 3 polyarticular, 8 oligoarticular. The rearrangement joins TRBV11-2 to TRBJ2-4. The receptor's source is a donor younger than 35 with juvenile idiopathic arthritis. The sequenced sample was Treg cells from blood. The subset denotes: remaining (HLA-DR-negative) circulating blood Treg cells. CDR3 region: CASSLIRGRGRESKNIQYF.